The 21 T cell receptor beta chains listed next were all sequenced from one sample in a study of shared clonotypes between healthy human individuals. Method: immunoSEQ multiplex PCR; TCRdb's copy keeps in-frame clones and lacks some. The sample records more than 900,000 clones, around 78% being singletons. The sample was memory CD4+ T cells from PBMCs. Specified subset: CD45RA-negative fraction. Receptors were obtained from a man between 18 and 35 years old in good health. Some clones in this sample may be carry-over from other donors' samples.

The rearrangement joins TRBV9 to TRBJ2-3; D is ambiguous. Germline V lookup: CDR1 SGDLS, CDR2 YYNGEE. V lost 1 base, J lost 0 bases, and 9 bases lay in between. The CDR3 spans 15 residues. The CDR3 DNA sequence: TGTGCCAGCAGCGTATGGCGGTCGAGCACAGATACGCAGTATTTT. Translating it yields CASSVWRSSTDTQYF.

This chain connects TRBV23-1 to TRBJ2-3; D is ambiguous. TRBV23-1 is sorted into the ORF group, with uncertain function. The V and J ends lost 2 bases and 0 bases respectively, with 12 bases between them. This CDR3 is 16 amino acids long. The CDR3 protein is CASSQTGAESTDTQYF. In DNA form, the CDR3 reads TGCGCCAGCAGTCAAACCGGTGCTGAAAGCACAGATACGCAGTATTTT.

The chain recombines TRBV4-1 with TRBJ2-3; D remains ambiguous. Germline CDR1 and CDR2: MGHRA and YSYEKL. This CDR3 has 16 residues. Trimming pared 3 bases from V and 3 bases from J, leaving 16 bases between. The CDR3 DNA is TGCGCCAGCAGCCAGGTCAACATGGGTATAACAGATACGCAGTATTTT. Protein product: CASSQVNMGITDTQYF.

CDR3 amino acids: CASSSARERYNEQFF. CDR3 bases: TGTGCCAGCAGCTCCGCTCGTGAGCGGTACAATGAGCAGTTCTTC. The chain employs TRBV11-2 and TRBJ2-1, with D tentatively TRBD2 (5 bases). V dropped 4 bases and J dropped 4 bases, with 14 bases sitting between them. Looked up from germline, CDR1 is SGHAT and CDR2 is FQNNGV. The CDR3 extends over 15 amino acids. Variable domain in full (rest from reference TRBV11-2 and TRBJ2-1): EAGVAQSPRYKIIEKRQSVAFWCNPISGHATLYWYQQILGQGPKLLIQFQNNGVVDDSQLPKDRFSAERLKGVDSTLKIQPAKLEDSAVYLCASSSARERYNEQFFGPGTRLTVL.

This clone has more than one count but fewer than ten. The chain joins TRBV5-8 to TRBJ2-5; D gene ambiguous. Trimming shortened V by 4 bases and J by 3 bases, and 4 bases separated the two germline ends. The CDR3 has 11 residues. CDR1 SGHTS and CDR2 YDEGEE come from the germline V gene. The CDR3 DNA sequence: TGTGCCAGCAGCCCGGAAGAGACCCAGTACTTC. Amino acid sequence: CASSPEETQYF.

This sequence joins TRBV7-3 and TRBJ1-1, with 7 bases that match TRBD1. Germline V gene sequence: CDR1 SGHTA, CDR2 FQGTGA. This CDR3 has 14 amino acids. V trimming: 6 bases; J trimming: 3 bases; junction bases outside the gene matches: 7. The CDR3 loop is CASSITGEDTEAFF. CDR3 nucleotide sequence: TGTGCCAGCAGTATCACAGGGGAAGACACTGAAGCTTTCTTT.

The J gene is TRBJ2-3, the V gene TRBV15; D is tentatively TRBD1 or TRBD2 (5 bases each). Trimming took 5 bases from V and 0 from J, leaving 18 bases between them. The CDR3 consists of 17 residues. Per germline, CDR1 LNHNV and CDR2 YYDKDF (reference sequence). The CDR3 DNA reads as TGTGCCACCAGCGGGGGAAGGACACTCCCTAGCACAGATACGCAGTATTTT. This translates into CATSGGRTLPSTDTQYF.

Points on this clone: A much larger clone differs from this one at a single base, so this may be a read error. Here the CDR3 reads CVSSSSGAYNEQFF. The CDR3 bases are TGTGTCAGCAGCAGTAGCGGGGCTTACAATGAGCAGTTCTTC. The chain carries TRBV7-3 and TRBJ2-1, with 8 nucleotides matching TRBD2. Germline assignment: CDR1 SGHTA and CDR2 FQGTGA. The CDR3 sequence is 14 residues long. Together with reference TRBV7-3 and TRBJ2-1, the CDR3 gives the full variable domain: GAGVSQTPSNKVTEKGKYVELRCDPISGHTALYWYRQSLGQGPEFLIYFQGTGAADDSGLPNDRFFAVRPEGSVSTLKIQRTERGDSAVYLCVSSSSGAYNEQFFGPGTRLTVL.

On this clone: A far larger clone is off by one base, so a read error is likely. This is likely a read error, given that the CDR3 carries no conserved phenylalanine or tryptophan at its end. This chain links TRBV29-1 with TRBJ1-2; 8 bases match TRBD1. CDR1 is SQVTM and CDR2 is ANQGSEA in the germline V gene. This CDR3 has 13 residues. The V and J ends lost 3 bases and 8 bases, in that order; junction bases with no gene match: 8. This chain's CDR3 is CSVDATGAEGYTY. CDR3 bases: TGCAGCGTTGACGCGACAGGGGCAGAAGGCTACACCTAC.

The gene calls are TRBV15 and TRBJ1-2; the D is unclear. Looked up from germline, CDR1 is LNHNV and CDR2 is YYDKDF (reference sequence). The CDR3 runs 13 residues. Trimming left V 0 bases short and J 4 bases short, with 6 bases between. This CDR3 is CATSRDHVYGYTF. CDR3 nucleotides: TGTGCCACCAGCAGAGATCATGTCTATGGCTACACCTTC.

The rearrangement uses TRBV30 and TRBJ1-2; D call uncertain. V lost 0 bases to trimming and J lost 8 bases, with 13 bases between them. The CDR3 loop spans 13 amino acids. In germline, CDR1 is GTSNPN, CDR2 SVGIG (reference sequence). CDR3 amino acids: CAWSVGLGGGYTF. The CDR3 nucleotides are TGTGCCTGGAGTGTAGGGTTAGGAGGCGGCTACACCTTC.

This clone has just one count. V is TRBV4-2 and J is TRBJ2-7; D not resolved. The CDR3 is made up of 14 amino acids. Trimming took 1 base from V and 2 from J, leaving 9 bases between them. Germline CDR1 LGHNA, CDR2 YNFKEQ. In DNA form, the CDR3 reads TGTGCCAGCAGCCAAGTGACGAGGACCTACGAGCAGTACTTC. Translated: CASSQVTRTYEQYF.

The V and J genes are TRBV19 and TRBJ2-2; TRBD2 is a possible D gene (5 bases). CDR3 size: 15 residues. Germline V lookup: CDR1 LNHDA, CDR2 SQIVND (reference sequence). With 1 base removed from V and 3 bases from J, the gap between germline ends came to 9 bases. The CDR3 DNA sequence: TGTGCCAGTAGTATAGCCGGGCGGGACACCGGGGAGCTGTTTTTT. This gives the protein CASSIAGRDTGELFF. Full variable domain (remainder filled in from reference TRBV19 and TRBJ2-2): DGGITQSPKYLFRKEGQNVTLSCEQNLNHDAMYWYRQDPGQGLRLIYYSQIVNDFQKGDIAEGYSVSREKKESFPLTVTSAQKNPTAFYLCASSIAGRDTGELFFGEGSRLTVL.

The chain's CDR3 is CASSSTGRGTGELFF. CDR3 DNA sequence: TGTGCCAGCAGTTCGACGGGGAGGGGCACCGGGGAGCTGTTTTTT. This chain connects TRBV7-9 to TRBJ2-2, with 7 bases matching TRBD2. The CDR3 has 15 amino acids. Germline V gives CDR1 SEHNR, CDR2 FQNEAQ (reference sequence). The ends lost 6 bases at V and 4 bases at J; junction bases unmatched: 8.

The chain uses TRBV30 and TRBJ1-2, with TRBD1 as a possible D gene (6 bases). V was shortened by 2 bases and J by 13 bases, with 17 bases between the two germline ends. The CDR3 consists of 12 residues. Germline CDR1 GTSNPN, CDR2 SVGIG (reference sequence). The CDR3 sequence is CAWSSTQGQGTF. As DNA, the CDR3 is TGTGCCTGGAGTTCGACTCAGGGGCAGGGCACCTTC.

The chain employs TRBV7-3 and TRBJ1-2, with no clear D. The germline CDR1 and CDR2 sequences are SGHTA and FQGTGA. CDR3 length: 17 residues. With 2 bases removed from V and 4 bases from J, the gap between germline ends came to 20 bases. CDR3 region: CASSLQPPGASPYGYTF. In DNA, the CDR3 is TGTGCCAGCAGCTTACAGCCCCCGGGAGCAAGCCCCTATGGCTACACCTTC.

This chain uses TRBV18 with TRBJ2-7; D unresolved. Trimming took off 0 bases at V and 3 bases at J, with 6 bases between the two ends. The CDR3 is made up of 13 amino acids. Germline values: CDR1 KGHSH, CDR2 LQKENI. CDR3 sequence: CASSPPLVYEQYF. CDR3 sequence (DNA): TGTGCCAGCTCACCACCTTTGGTCTACGAGCAGTACTTC.

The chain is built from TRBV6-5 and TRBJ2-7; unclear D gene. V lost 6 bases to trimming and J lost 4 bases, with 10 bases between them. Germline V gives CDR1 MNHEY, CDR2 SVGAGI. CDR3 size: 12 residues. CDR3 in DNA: TGTGCCAGCAGCCAACAAGGGTACGAGCAGTACTTC. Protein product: CASSQQGYEQYF.

The CDR3 protein is CASSAGTSGRTVDTQYF. Written as DNA, the CDR3 is TGTGCCAGCAGTGCCGGGACTAGCGGGAGGACGGTAGATACGCAGTATTTT. The rearrangement links TRBV2 to TRBJ2-3; 15 nucleotides match TRBD2. Per germline, CDR1 SNHLY and CDR2 FYNNEI. CDR3 length equals 17 residues. Unmatched junction bases numbered 7, after V lost 4 bases and J lost 5 bases.

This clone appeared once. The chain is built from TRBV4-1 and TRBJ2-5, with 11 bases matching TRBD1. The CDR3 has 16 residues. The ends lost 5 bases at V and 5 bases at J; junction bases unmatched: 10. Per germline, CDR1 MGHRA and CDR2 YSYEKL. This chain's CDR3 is CASSYTRTGGGETQYF. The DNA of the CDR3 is TGCGCCAGCAGCTATACCCGGACAGGGGGCGGGGAGACCCAGTACTTC.

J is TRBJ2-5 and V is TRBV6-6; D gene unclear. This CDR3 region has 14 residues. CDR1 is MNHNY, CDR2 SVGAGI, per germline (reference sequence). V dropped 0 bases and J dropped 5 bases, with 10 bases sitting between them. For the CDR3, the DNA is TGTGCCAGCAGTTACTCGGCCCTCTCCGAGACCCAGTACTTC. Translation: CASSYSALSETQYF.